This T cell receptor beta chain stems from a study of T cell repertoires and HLA-DP antigens (dated by TCRdb to 2016 to 2019). Concerning the study at large: Using HeLa cells transduced to present allogeneic HLA-DP, the study set up an in vitro model of CD4+ T cell alloreactivity. The two alloantigens modelled structurally similar versus dissimilar alloantigens, differing from self at one and approximately 9 peptide-binding groove amino acids, respectively. The three donors were two male and one female, with ages ranging from the 18-to-29 to the 60-to-69 age band. An average DNA input of roughly 200 ng was used for sorted CD137+CD4+ samples, compared with approximately 1,300 ng for pre-culture CD4+ samples.

Untouched CD4+ T cells were isolated from Ficoll-separated PBMC through negative selection with magnetic beads, and an average purity of approximately 98% was reached. Untouched CD4+ T cells were isolated from Ficoll-separated PBMC with magnetic beads, reaching approximately 98% purity with negligible CD8+ contamination. Peripheral blood mononuclear cells came from the buffy coats of three healthy blood donors, who served as the study's donors. Each of the three donors was CMV seronegative. Genomic DNA was extracted with the DNeasy Blood & Tissue Kit. TCRB sequencing was performed on genomic DNA from sorted CD137+CD4+ cells and pre-culture CD4+ baseline samples from each subject. Concerning this clone itself: It lacks a known antigen. Per-base qualities were not stored, and no clone one base away is much larger.

From a lookup of the germline V gene, CDR1 and CDR2 are MDHEN and SYDVKM. The CDR3 spans 16 residues, from the cysteine through the phenylalanine. Only CDR3 DNA is held: 48 bases, read in frame from base 1. The germline V end is reduced by 3 bases and the J end by 4 bases; junction bases left unmatched: 10. What the work shows at the level of the full study, not this receptor alone: An average cumulative frequency of about 36% against one allele and approximately 50% against the other was found for clones undetected before culture. The study was limited by having only a few donors, by relying on a non-physiological HeLa antigen-presenting system, and by using total CD4+ responder cells. The naive and memory CD4+ repertoires were not analysed as separate populations. Clonality of sorted CD137+ cells was similar against both alloantigens (around 0.41) and much higher than in pre-culture samples (around 0.04).

TCRB CDR3 regions were amplified with the immunoSEQ multiplex PCR using forward primers for 54 TRBV segments and reverse primers for 13 TRBJ segments. Pre-culture CD4+ samples were sequenced at deep resolution, targeting about 220,000 T cell genomes. Amplicons were sequenced on an Illumina HiSeq System, producing 87 bp reads covering the CDR3. The study's processing was this. PCR and sequencing errors in the reads were corrected, and alignment to IMGT reference sequences was used to define CDR3 regions. Synthetic template pools were used to estimate counts of templates and unique rearrangements. Clonality was computed by subtracting Pielou's evenness from 1. The Daley-Smith estimator was used to estimate richness. Morisita's index served as the measure of repertoire overlap. Clones present in cultured samples but not detected in the pre-culture repertoire of the same donor were defined as low-abundance clones. What TCRdb holds here is the immuneACCESS table cut down to in-frame rearrangements. Part of the clones is not present; checked against another copy, under half of the missing clones reflect an unresolved V gene, and the others are unexplained. V, J and clone size derive from that table, while D and trimming were established from the DNA sequence. Here the sample has approximately 90,000 clones; around nine tenths occur a single time. The ten biggest clones cover around 1.7% of the sample.

The sample comprised CD4+ T cells from PBMCs. The sequence joins TRBV28 to TRBJ1-2; TRBD1 fits 8 bases in the junction. This clonotype was sampled from a man aged 50 to 59 in good health and CMV-seronegative. Here is the DNA: TGTGCCAGCAGTTTTCCTTCAGGGGGCGCGGGCTATGGCTACACCTTC. It is translated as CASSFPSGGAGYGYTF.